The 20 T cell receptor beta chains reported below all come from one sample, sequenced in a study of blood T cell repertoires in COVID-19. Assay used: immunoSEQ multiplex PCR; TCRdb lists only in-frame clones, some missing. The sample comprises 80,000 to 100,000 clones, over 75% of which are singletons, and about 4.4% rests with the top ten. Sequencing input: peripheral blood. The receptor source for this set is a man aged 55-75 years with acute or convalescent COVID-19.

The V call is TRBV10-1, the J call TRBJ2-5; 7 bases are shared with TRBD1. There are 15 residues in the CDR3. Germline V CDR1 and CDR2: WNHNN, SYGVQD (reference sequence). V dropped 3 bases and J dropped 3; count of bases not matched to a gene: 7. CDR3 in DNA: TGCGCCAGCAGTGACCGGACAGGACCAAAAGAGACCCAGTACTTC. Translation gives CASSDRTGPKETQYF.

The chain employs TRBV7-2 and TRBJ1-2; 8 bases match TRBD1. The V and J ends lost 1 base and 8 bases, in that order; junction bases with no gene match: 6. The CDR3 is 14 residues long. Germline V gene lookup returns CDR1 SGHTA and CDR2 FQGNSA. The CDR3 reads CASSLGQGARGYTF. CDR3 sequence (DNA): TGTGCCAGCAGCTTAGGCCAGGGGGCGCGGGGCTACACCTTC.

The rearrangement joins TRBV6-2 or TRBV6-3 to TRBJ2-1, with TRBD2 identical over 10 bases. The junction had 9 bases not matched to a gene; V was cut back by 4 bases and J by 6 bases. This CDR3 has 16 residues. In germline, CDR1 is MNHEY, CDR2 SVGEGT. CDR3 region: CASSFSTSGVSNEQFF. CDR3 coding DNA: TGTGCCAGCAGTTTCTCAACTAGCGGGGTAAGCAATGAGCAGTTCTTC.

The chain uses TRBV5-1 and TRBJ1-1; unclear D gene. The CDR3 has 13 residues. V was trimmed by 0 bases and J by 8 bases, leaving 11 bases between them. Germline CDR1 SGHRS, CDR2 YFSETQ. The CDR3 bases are TGCGCCAGCAGCTTGGCGGTCGCGGGCGAAGCTTTCTTT. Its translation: CASSLAVAGEAFF.

This CDR3 is CASSMGSSPRNSPLHF. The CDR3 DNA reads TGCGCCAGCAGCATGGGGAGTTCGCCTCGTAATTCACCCCTCCACTTT. J is TRBJ1-6 and V is TRBV5-1; no clear D. V shed 4 bases and J shed 6 bases, with 17 bases lying between them. The V gene's germline CDR1 is SGHRS and CDR2 YFSETQ. The CDR3 totals 16 residues.

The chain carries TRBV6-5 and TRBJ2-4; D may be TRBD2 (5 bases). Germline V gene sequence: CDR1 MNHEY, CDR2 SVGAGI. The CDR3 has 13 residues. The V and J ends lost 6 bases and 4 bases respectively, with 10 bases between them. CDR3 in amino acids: CASRTTGKNIQYF. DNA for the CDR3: TGTGCCAGCAGGACTACGGGGAAAAACATTCAGTACTTC.

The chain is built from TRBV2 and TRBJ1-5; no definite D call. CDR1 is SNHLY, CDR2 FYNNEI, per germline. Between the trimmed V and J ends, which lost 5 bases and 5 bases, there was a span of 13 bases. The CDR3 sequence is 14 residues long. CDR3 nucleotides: TGTGCCAGCAGTAAGACACGCGGGGATCAGCCCCAGCATTTT. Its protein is CASSKTRGDQPQHF.

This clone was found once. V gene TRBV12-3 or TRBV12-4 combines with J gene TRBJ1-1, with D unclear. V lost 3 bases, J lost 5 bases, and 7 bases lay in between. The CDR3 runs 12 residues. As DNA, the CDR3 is TGTGCCAGCAGTTTTAAGGAGACTGAAGCTTTCTTT. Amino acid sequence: CASSFKETEAFF.

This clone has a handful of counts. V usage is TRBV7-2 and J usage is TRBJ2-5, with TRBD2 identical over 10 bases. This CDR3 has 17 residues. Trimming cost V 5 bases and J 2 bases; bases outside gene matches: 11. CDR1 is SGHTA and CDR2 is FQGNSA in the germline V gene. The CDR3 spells CASSPRRVAGGQETQYF. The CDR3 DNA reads TGTGCCAGCAGCCCTCGCAGGGTAGCGGGGGGTCAAGAGACCCAGTACTTC.

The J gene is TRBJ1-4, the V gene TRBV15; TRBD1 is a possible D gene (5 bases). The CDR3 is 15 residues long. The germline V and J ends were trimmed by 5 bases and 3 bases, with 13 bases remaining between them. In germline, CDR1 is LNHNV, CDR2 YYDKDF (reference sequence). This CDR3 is CATSRGHSPNEKLFF. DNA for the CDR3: TGTGCCACCAGCCGCGGACATAGTCCTAATGAAAAACTGTTTTTT.

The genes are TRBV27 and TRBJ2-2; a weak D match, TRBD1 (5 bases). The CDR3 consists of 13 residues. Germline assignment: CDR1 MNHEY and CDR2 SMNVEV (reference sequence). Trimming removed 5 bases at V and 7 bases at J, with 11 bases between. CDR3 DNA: TGTGCCAGCAGTAATAGGGGTGGCGGGGAGCTGTTTTTT. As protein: CASSNRGGGELFF.

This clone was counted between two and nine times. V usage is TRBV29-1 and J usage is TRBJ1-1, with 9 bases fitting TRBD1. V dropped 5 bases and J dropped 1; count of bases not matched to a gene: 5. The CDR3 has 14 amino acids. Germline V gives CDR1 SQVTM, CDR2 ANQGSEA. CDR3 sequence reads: CSVRTGAGNTEAFF. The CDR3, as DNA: TGCAGCGTTAGGACAGGGGCCGGGAACACTGAAGCTTTCTTT.

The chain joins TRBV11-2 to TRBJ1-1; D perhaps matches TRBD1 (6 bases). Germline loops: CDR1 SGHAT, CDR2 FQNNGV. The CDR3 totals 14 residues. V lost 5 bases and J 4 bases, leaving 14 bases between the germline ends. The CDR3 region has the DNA TGTGCCAGCAGCCAATTGCCAGGGGCCACTGAAGCTTTCTTT. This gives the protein CASSQLPGATEAFF.

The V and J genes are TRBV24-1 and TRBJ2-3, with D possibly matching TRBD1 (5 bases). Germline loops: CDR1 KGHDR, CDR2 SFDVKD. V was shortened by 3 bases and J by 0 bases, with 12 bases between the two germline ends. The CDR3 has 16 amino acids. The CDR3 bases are TGTGCCACCAGTGATCCGCGACAGATTAGCACAGATACGCAGTATTTT. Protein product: CATSDPRQISTDTQYF.

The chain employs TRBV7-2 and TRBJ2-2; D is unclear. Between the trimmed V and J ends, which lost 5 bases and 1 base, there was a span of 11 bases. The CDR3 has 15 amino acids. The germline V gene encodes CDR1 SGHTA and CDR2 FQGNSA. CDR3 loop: CASSPLALNTGELFF. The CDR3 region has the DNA TGTGCCAGCAGCCCCTTGGCCTTGAACACCGGGGAGCTGTTTTTT.

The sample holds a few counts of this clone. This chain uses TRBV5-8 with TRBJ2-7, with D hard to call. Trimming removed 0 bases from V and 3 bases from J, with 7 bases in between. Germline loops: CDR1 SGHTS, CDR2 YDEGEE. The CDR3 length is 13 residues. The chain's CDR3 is CASSLVGHYEQYF. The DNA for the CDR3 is TGTGCCAGCAGCTTGGTTGGGCACTACGAGCAGTACTTC.

The CDR3 DNA follows: TGTGCCAGCAGCAAAGGACGCGAGGAAAAGTATGGCTACACCTTC. Translation: CASSKGREEKYGYTF. The gene calls are TRBV21-1 and TRBJ1-2. TRBV21-1 is termed a pseudogene. The CDR3 totals 15 residues.

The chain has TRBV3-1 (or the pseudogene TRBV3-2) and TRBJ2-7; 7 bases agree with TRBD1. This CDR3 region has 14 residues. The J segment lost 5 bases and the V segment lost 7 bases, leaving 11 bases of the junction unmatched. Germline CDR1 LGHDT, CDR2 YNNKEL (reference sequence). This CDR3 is CASTQQGTFHEQYF. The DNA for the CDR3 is TGTGCCAGCACGCAACAGGGGACGTTCCACGAGCAGTACTTC.

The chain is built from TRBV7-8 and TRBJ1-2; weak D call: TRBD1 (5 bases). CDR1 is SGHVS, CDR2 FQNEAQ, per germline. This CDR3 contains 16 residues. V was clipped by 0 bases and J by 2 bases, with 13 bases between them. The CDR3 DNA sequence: TGTGCCAGCAGCTTAGCGGCGGGGGGGAGAAACTATGGCTACACCTTC. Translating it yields CASSLAAGGRNYGYTF.

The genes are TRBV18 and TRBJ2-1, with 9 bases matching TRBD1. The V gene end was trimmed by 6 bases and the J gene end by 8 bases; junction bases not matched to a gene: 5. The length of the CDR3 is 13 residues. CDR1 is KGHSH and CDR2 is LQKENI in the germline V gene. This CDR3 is CASSRDRADEQFF. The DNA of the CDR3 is TGTGCCAGCTCCCGGGACAGGGCAGATGAGCAGTTCTTC.